This TCR beta chain was identified during a study of CD4 T cells in relation to SARS-CoV-2 and coronaviruses (dated by TCRdb to the early 2020s). In the study overall: In the ViraFEST assay, PBMCs were grown with antigen for around ten days, and TCR beta CDR3s were then sequenced to identify antigen-specific clonal expansions. An HIV-1 Nef peptide pool or a culture without peptide was used as the negative reference condition. Using patient-derived lymphoblastoid cell lines, the shared crossreactive spike epitopes were mapped to their HLA restriction. At the level of individual TCR clonotypes, the study measured memory CD4+ T cell crossreactivity between SARS-CoV-2 spike protein and common cold coronavirus spike proteins. The Adaptive Biotechnologies TCR-sequencing kit was used to sequence samples from three pre-COVID donors and the naive versus memory experiments, whereas other data were Illumina-based. Expansion assays from other donors in the study were sequenced with a different, Illumina-based TCR-beta assay.

Libraries came from the immunoSEQ multiplex PCR assay. In the authors' own workflow: During preprocessing, nonproductive sequences were removed, along with CDR3s that did not begin with C, did not end with F or W, or were shorter than 7 amino acids. The MANAFEST web app was used to call antigen-specific clonotypes on the basis of expansion compared with the reference and with other culture wells. A clone was considered positive if significant expansion relative to the reference culture was observed in 2 of 3 replicate wells at an FDR below 0.05. To be called positive, a clone also had to show significant expansion compared with every other tandem well and an odds ratio greater than 5. CDR3 homology was quantified as pairwise Levenshtein distance, calculated with the stringdist R package after three terminal residues were trimmed from each end. Drawn from immuneACCESS, this table holds only the in-frame rearrangements with V and J called that TCRdb kept. Clones are partly lost; checked studies trace under half to an unresolved V gene and leave the rest unexplained. V and J calls and clone size are given by that table; D and trimming were obtained from the DNA. The sample has approximately 17,000 clones on record, approximately 80% of them singletons. Together, the top ten hold roughly a sixth of the sample.

In its sample, this clone was seen once. Its antigen remains unidentified. No base quality information exists; no much larger clone differs at one position. The CDR3 runs 16 amino acids, cysteine and phenylalanine included. Of all the DNA, just the CDR3 is kept, 48 bases in frame from base 1. Trimming accounts for 8 bases at V and 4 bases at J, while the number of junction bases matched to no gene is 10. From the germline V gene, CDR1 is SNHLY and CDR2 is FYNNEI. CD4+ T cells from unexposed donors were collected before the COVID-19 pandemic (2011-2018). After around 11 days of culture, CD4+ T cells were isolated with the EasySep CD4+ T cell isolation kit. As cell number allowed, CD4+ T cells from unexposed donors were tested for reactivity to SARS-CoV-2 S and N and to four common cold coronavirus spike pools. Two million PBMCs per well were cultured in IMDM with around 4.8% human AB serum and about 9.7 IU/ml IL-2. Half of the culture medium was replaced with fresh IL-2-containing medium on days 3 and 7. Each peptide culture condition was generally run in triplicate replicate wells. The leukapheresis product used for the unexposed donors was purchased from a commercial source. Ficoll-Paque PLUS gradient centrifugation was used to isolate PBMCs from leukapheresis product or whole blood. PBMCs were either used fresh in the expansion assay or cryopreserved at -140 degrees C. The QIAamp Micro DNA Kit was used to extract genomic DNA from the CD4+ T cells.

Study-wide findings and limitations: The study was limited by small numbers of patients and tested TCRs. Memory CD4+ clonotypes crossrecognizing SARS-CoV-2 and at least one common cold coronavirus spike were found in about 61% of donors. Because the crossreactivity analysis focused on spike protein, crossreactivity against other viral proteins was not assessed. Because no donor provided both pre-pandemic and post-infection samples, tracing the source of pre-existing responses was limited. Compared with monoreactive clones, crossreactive clones had significantly weaker SARS-CoV-2-driven expansion, a result consistent with antigenic imprinting.

The chain joins TRBV2 to TRBJ1-3, with 11 junctional bases fitting TRBD1. The source is a human donor in good health. Sequencing was performed on CD4+ T cells from PBMCs, cultured in vitro. The DNA is TGTGCCAGCGGGACAGGGGGAAGGTGGTCCGGAAACACCATATATTTT. Translation gives CASGTGGRWSGNTIYF. Joined to the reference TRBV2 and TRBJ1-3 proteins, this CDR3 gives the full variable domain: EPEVTQTPSHQVTQMGQEVILRCVPISNHLYFYWYRQILGQKVEFLVSFYNNEISEKSEIFDDQFSVERPDGSNFTLKIRSTKLEDSAMYFCASGTGGRWSGNTIYFGEGSWLTVV.